One sample yielded the 2 T cell receptor beta chains listed below, sequenced in a study of blood T cell repertoires in COVID-19. Using immunoSEQ multiplex PCR, the repertoire was profiled, and TCRdb retains in-frame clones only, with some absent. Among about 190,000 clones listed, approximately 88% were seen once. Sequenced material: peripheral blood. All receptors derive from a man in his forties with acute or convalescent COVID-19.

This chain links TRBV27 with TRBJ2-1; D is perhaps TRBD1 (6 bases). Deletions cut 7 bases from V and 5 bases from J, with 12 bases between. Germline loops: CDR1 MNHEY, CDR2 SMNVEV (reference sequence). The CDR3 is 13 amino acids. CDR3 loop: CASTHRQDNEQFF. For the CDR3, the DNA is TGTGCCAGCACCCATCGACAGGACAATGAGCAGTTCTTC.

The chain combines TRBV3-1 (or the pseudogene TRBV3-2) with TRBJ2-2; D may be TRBD2 (5 bases). V shed 2 bases and J shed 6 bases, with 10 bases lying between them. Germline values: CDR1 LGHDT, CDR2 YNNKEL (reference sequence). CDR3 length: 14 residues. The CDR3 loop is CASSQRGLSGELFF. As DNA, the CDR3 is TGTGCCAGCAGCCAACGGGGTTTATCCGGGGAGCTGTTTTTT.